The 25 T cell receptor beta chains given below trace back to one sample, sequenced in a study of shared clonotypes between healthy human individuals. Assay used: immunoSEQ multiplex PCR; TCRdb lists only in-frame clones, some missing. The table records about 980,000 clones, about 80% of them present only once. The source material was memory CD4+ T cells sorted from blood. Regarding subset: CD45RA-negative fraction. These receptors originate from a man aged 18 to 29 in good health.

The gene calls are TRBV29-1 and TRBJ1-5; D is unresolved. The CDR3 covers 15 residues. Trimming removed 5 bases from V and 1 base from J, with 15 bases in between. The germline V gene encodes CDR1 SQVTM and CDR2 ANQGSEA. This CDR3 reads CSVTLAAESNQPQHF. The DNA of the CDR3 is TGCAGCGTTACCCTCGCGGCAGAGAGCAATCAGCCCCAGCATTTT.

The gene calls are TRBV30 and TRBJ1-5; D unresolved. The CDR3 contains 14 residues. V was trimmed by 0 bases and J by 5 bases, leaving 11 bases between them. CDR1 GTSNPN and CDR2 SVGIG come from the germline V gene (reference sequence). The chain's CDR3 is CAWSVIGRDQPQHF. The CDR3 DNA is TGTGCCTGGAGTGTTATAGGGAGGGATCAGCCCCAGCATTTT.

This chain links TRBV29-1 with TRBJ2-3; 9 bases match TRBD1. The CDR3 extends over 13 amino acids. The junction had 4 bases not matched to a gene; V was cut back by 7 bases and J by 2 bases. Per the germline V gene, CDR1 is SQVTM and CDR2 is ANQGSEA. The CDR3 reads CSARTGATDTQYF. The CDR3 DNA sequence: TGCAGCGCAAGGACAGGGGCCACAGATACGCAGTATTTT.

This clone appeared a single time. The chain uses TRBV29-1 and TRBJ1-2; tentative D call: TRBD1 (5 bases). The germline V gene encodes CDR1 SQVTM and CDR2 ANQGSEA. This CDR3 has 14 residues. V was cut by 0 bases and J by 4 bases, with 12 bases left in between. CDR3 amino acids: CSVEEGRGSYGYTF. CDR3 coding DNA: TGCAGCGTTGAAGAGGGGCGCGGAAGCTATGGCTACACCTTC.

In its sample, this clone was seen a few times. The rearrangement joins TRBV29-1 to TRBJ2-7; TRBD2 matches at 8 bases. Germline V gene lookup returns CDR1 SQVTM and CDR2 ANQGSEA. The CDR3 sequence is 15 residues long. V lost 2 bases and J lost 4; bases outside the gene matches: 10. CDR3 residues: CSVERAGGSEYEQYF. In nucleotides, the CDR3 is TGCAGCGTTGAACGGGCGGGAGGTAGTGAATACGAGCAGTACTTC.

This clone occurred a few times. V is TRBV7-2 and J is TRBJ2-7; no firm D call. Between the trimmed V and J ends, which lost 1 base and 6 bases, there was a span of 13 bases. Germline V gene sequence: CDR1 SGHTA, CDR2 FQGNSA. The CDR3 sequence is 14 residues long. The CDR3 region is CASSLDAIPSEQYF. CDR3 bases: TGTGCCAGCAGCTTAGATGCCATCCCCTCCGAGCAGTACTTC.

CDR3 region: CSVGRGNEQFF. The CDR3, as DNA: TGCAGCGTTGGGCGGGGCAATGAGCAGTTCTTC. The rearrangement joins TRBV29-1 to TRBJ2-1; a weak D match, TRBD2 (6 bases). This CDR3 comprises 11 residues. Trimming took 4 bases from V and 6 from J, leaving 7 bases between them. Looked up from germline, CDR1 is SQVTM and CDR2 is ANQGSEA.

The chain carries TRBV28 and TRBJ2-7; no definite D call. The CDR3 has 12 amino acids. Germline-derived CDR1 and CDR2 are MDHEN and SYDVKM. V lost 3 bases and J lost 8, with 11 bases in between. The CDR3 protein is CASSLGLSQQYF. CDR3 DNA sequence: TGTGCCAGCAGTTTGGGTTTGTCCCAGCAGTACTTC. The full variable domain, rest sourced from reference TRBV28 and TRBJ2-7, is DVKVTQSSRYLVKRTGEKVFLECVQDMDHENMFWYRQDPGLGLRLIYFSYDVKMKEKGDIPEGYSVSREKKERFSLILESASTNQTSMYLCASSLGLSQQYFGPGTRLTVT.

This chain connects TRBV5-1 to TRBJ2-3; tentative D call: TRBD1 (5 bases). Germline V gene data show CDR1 as SGHRS and CDR2 as YFSETQ. There are 15 residues in the CDR3. V lost 6 bases and J 0 bases, leaving 14 bases between the germline ends. DNA for the CDR3: TGCGCCAGCACCATTCAGGGAACGAGCACAGATACGCAGTATTTT. The encoded protein is CASTIQGTSTDTQYF.

This clone was seen a handful of times. The V and J genes are TRBV19 and TRBJ1-5; a weak D match, TRBD1 (6 bases). Deletions cut 5 bases from V and 4 bases from J, with 9 bases between. The germline CDR1 and CDR2 sequences are LNHDA and SQIVND (reference sequence). CDR3 length: 13 residues. CDR3 in DNA: TGTGCCAGTAGTCAAGGGGGAAATCAGCCCCAGCATTTT. It specifies CASSQGGNQPQHF.

V and J are TRBV9 and TRBJ1-6, with a tentative D call TRBD1 (6 bases). V lost 1 base and J 7 bases, leaving 9 bases between the germline ends. This CDR3 contains 14 residues. CDR1 and CDR2 (germline): SGDLS, YYNGEE. In DNA form, the CDR3 reads TGTGCCAGCAGCGTACAACAGGGAAATTCACCCCTCCACTTT. This gives the protein CASSVQQGNSPLHF.

The gene calls are TRBV5-1 and TRBJ2-7; no clear D gene. V was pared by 8 bases and J by 2 bases, with 8 bases between. The CDR3 spans 11 residues. CDR1 is SGHRS, CDR2 YFSETQ, per germline. This CDR3 is CARRPTYEQYF. CDR3 sequence (DNA): TGCGCCAGGAGGCCCACCTACGAGCAGTACTTC. Looking up the rest from reference TRBV5-1 and TRBJ2-7 gives the full variable domain: KAGVTQTPRYLIKTRGQQVTLSCSPISGHRSVSWYQQTPGQGLQFLFEYFSETQRNKGNFPGRFSGRQFSNSRSEMNVSTLELGDSALYLCARRPTYEQYFGPGTRLTVT.

This chain uses TRBV27 with TRBJ2-2; 7 positions agree with TRBD2. The CDR3 spans 15 residues. The V segment lost 2 bases and the J segment 7 bases; nucleotides outside the gene matches: 7. The germline CDR1 and CDR2 sequences are MNHEY and SMNVEV (reference sequence). CDR3 loop: CASSLDLGGVGELFF. In DNA, the CDR3 is TGTGCCAGCAGTTTAGACTTGGGAGGGGTCGGGGAGCTGTTTTTT.

This clone was recorded a few times. The V call is TRBV4-2, the J call TRBJ1-5; TRBD1 might be the D (6 bases). CDR3 length equals 15 residues. V dropped 1 base and J dropped 3 bases, with 10 bases sitting between them. Per germline, CDR1 LGHNA and CDR2 YNFKEQ. The CDR3 is CASSQASGDNQPQHF. As DNA, the CDR3 is TGTGCCAGCAGCCAAGCGTCAGGGGACAATCAGCCCCAGCATTTT.

CDR3 sequence (DNA): TGTGCCGCACCACAGGGAACCGGGGAGCTGTTTTTT. Protein: CAAPQGTGELFF. The chain employs TRBV7-9 and TRBJ2-2, with D maybe TRBD1 (6 bases). The CDR3 length is 12 residues. V was shortened by 11 bases and J by 5 bases, with 12 bases between the two germline ends. Germline V gene sequence: CDR1 SEHNR, CDR2 FQNEAQ (reference sequence).

Only one count was recorded for this clone. This chain uses TRBV7-2 with TRBJ2-5, with D hard to call. There are 14 residues in the CDR3. Germline V lookup: CDR1 SGHTA, CDR2 FQGNSA. V was pared by 3 bases and J by 5 bases, with 13 bases between. CDR3 residues: CASSLNLLQETQYF. CDR3 DNA: TGTGCCAGCAGCTTGAACCTTCTTCAGGAGACCCAGTACTTC.

V is TRBV5-6 and J is TRBJ1-2, with D tentatively TRBD1 (6 bases). The germline V and J ends were trimmed by 6 bases and 2 bases, with 14 bases remaining between them. Germline V CDR1 and CDR2: SGHDT, YYEEEE. This CDR3 contains 14 residues. This CDR3 reads CASTLNTGNYGYTF. The CDR3 coding sequence is TGTGCCAGCACCCTGAACACAGGGAACTATGGCTACACCTTC.

This clone was detected once. V and J are TRBV28 and TRBJ2-7; D is ambiguous. Germline loops: CDR1 MDHEN, CDR2 SYDVKM. This CDR3 has 14 amino acids. Trimming removed 5 bases at V and 0 bases at J, with 11 bases between. Here the CDR3 DNA reads TGTGCCAGCAGTGCTTCGACTTTCTCCTACGAGCAGTACTTC. Amino acid sequence: CASSASTFSYEQYF.

V and J are TRBV30 and TRBJ1-2; D is undetermined. The CDR3 covers 11 residues. Germline V gene data show CDR1 as GTSNPN and CDR2 as SVGIG (reference sequence). Deletions cut 5 bases from V and 1 base from J, with 5 bases between. This CDR3 is CAWSNNYGYTF. DNA for the CDR3: TGTGCCTGGTCTAATAACTATGGCTACACCTTC.

In the case of this clone: This CDR3 is also generated by other DNA sequences in the sample. The genes are TRBV9 and TRBJ2-2; 7 bases map to TRBD2. The CDR3 runs 15 residues. The V segment lost 4 bases and the J segment 2 bases; nucleotides outside the gene matches: 5. Looked up from germline, CDR1 is SGDLS and CDR2 is YYNGEE. For the CDR3, the DNA is TGTGCCAGCAGCCTCGGGACTACTAACACCGGGGAGCTGTTTTTT. Translated, it gives CASSLGTTNTGELFF.

The chain recombines TRBV7-2 with TRBJ1-1; D might be TRBD1 (6 bases). V was clipped by 5 bases and J by 10 bases, with 11 bases between them. Germline-derived CDR1 and CDR2 are SGHTA and FQGNSA. CDR3 length: 11 amino acids. The CDR3 spells CASSGTRVAFF. In DNA form, the CDR3 reads TGTGCCAGCAGCGGGACACGGGTAGCTTTCTTT. Looking up the rest from reference TRBV7-2 and TRBJ1-1 gives the full variable domain: GAGVSQSPSNKVTEKGKDVELRCDPISGHTALYWYRQSLGQGLEFLIYFQGNSAPDKSGLPSDRFSAERTGGSVSTLTIQRTQQEDSAVYLCASSGTRVAFFGQGTRLTVV.

The chain joins TRBV7-9 to TRBJ1-2; D call uncertain. Germline CDR1 and CDR2: SEHNR and FQNEAQ (reference sequence). Trimming stripped 1 base from V and 5 bases from J, with 11 bases between. The CDR3 spans 14 residues. This CDR3 reads CASSLVPAVYGYTF. CDR3 nucleotides: TGTGCCAGCAGCTTAGTTCCAGCGGTATATGGCTACACCTTC.

This chain joins TRBV9 and TRBJ1-4, with 8 bases identical to TRBD1. This CDR3 contains 14 residues. V shed 3 bases and J 7 bases; nucleotides not matched to a gene: 5. The germline gives CDR1 SGDLS, CDR2 YYNGEE. As DNA, the CDR3 is TGTGCCAGCAGCGCCGGACAGGGCGTTGAAAAACTGTTTTTT. Translating gives CASSAGQGVEKLFF.

The gene calls are TRBV2 and TRBJ1-1; 9 bases agree with TRBD1. V dropped 6 bases and J dropped 4; count of bases not matched to a gene: 6. CDR1 and CDR2 (germline): SNHLY, FYNNEI. The CDR3 runs to 14 residues. CDR3 bases: TGTGCCAGCAGACGACAGGGGGAATTCACTGAAGCTTTCTTT. This codes for CASRRQGEFTEAFF.

This sequence joins TRBV5-6 and TRBJ1-2; tentatively, D is TRBD1 (5 bases). With 6 bases removed from V and 10 bases from J, the gap between germline ends came to 19 bases. CDR1 is SGHDT and CDR2 is YYEEEE in the germline V gene. This CDR3 has 13 amino acids. CDR3 nucleotide sequence: TGTGCCAGCACTTACAGGTACATGGAAGCCTACACCTTC. Its protein is CASTYRYMEAYTF.